One sample yielded the 24 T cell receptor beta chains listed below, sequenced in a study of response to subunit inactivated influenza vaccine. TCRdb itself ran the RT-PCR reads through MiXCR, one entry per CDR3 protein. Here the sample spans about 180,000 distinct CDR3 sequences, nearly 9.5% being singletons. The sample here was non-naive T cells sorted from PBMCs, taken on the day of vaccination. The source of these receptors is a man between 45 and 60 years old who received an inactivated influenza vaccine.

This clonotype appeared a few times. The CDR3 DNA reads TGTGCCAGTAGCGCACAGGGGAAGGAGACCCAGTACTTC. Residues: CASSAQGKETQYF. The V and J genes are TRBV19 and TRBJ2-5; 7 bases match TRBD1. The CDR3 is made up of 13 amino acids. The germline V gene has CDR1 LNHDA and CDR2 SQIVND (reference sequence). V dropped 6 bases and J dropped 5; count of bases not matched to a gene: 6.

This clonotype was detected ten times or more. This rearrangement joins TRBV18 to TRBJ2-5, with a tentative D call TRBD2 (6 bases). Trimming pared 3 bases from V and 2 bases from J, leaving 28 bases between. The CDR3 consists of 20 residues. Per germline, CDR1 KGHSH and CDR2 LQKENI. The CDR3 nucleotides read TGTGCCAGCTCACCGCTCATCGTGGGGGGAGGAAGCGGGCGTCAAGAGACCCAGTACTTC. Protein: CASSPLIVGGGSGRQETQYF. Variable domain in full (rest from reference TRBV18 and TRBJ2-5): NAGVMQNPRHLVRRRGQEARLRCSPMKGHSHVYWYRQLPEEGLKFMVYLQKENIIDESGMPKERFSAEFPKEGPSILRIQQVVRGDSAAYFCASSPLIVGGGSGRQETQYFGPGTRLLVL.

This clonotype was picked up a small number of times. The chain is built from TRBV4-3 and TRBJ2-1; D not certain. Trimming pared 0 bases from V and 4 bases from J, leaving 13 bases between. The CDR3 runs 16 residues. Looked up from germline, CDR1 is LGHNA and CDR2 is YSLEER. This CDR3 reads CASSQDATAYYNEQFF. CDR3 sequence (DNA): TGCGCCAGCAGCCAAGACGCGACGGCTTATTACAATGAGCAGTTCTTC.

This clonotype has more than one count but fewer than ten. The J gene is TRBJ2-7, the V gene TRBV6-2 or TRBV6-3, with 10 bases matching TRBD1. This CDR3 has 14 residues. V was pared by 4 bases and J by 4 bases, with 4 bases of the junction left unmatched. The germline V gene has CDR1 MNHEY and CDR2 SVGEGT. Here the CDR3 DNA reads TGTGCCAGCAGTTGGGACAGGGGAAGTTACGAGCAGTACTTC. It is translated as CASSWDRGSYEQYF.

J is TRBJ2-3 and V is TRBV4-3, with TRBD2 as a possible D gene (6 bases). The V end was cut by 4 bases, the J end by 0 bases, with 11 bases between. Germline V lookup: CDR1 LGHNA, CDR2 YSLEER. The CDR3 extends over 15 amino acids. This CDR3 is CASSRGGVSTDTQYF. CDR3 nucleotides: TGCGCCAGCAGCCGGGGCGGGGTTAGCACAGATACGCAGTATTTT.

This clonotype was seen ten or more times. J is TRBJ2-1 and V is TRBV7-2; D remains ambiguous. Per germline, CDR1 SGHTA and CDR2 FQGNSA. There are 16 residues in the CDR3. Trimming removed 5 bases from V and 0 bases from J, with 14 bases in between. The CDR3 nucleotides read TGTGCCAGCAGCGCCGAGGCTGGGCTCTCCTACAATGAGCAGTTCTTC. Protein sequence: CASSAEAGLSYNEQFF.

Ten or more counts support this clonotype. The chain couples TRBV5-6 to TRBJ2-5, with a weak D call TRBD2 (6 bases). Between the trimmed V and J ends, which lost 8 bases and 5 bases, there was a span of 13 bases. Germline V gives CDR1 SGHDT, CDR2 YYEEEE. CDR3 length: 12 residues. The CDR3 protein is CASTYRGETQYF. CDR3 DNA: TGTGCCAGTACCTACCGGGGGGAGACCCAGTACTTC. Complete variable domain (other parts from reference TRBV5-6 and TRBJ2-5): DAGVTQSPTHLIKTRGQQVTLRCSPKSGHDTVSWYQQALGQGPQFIFQYYEEEERQRGNFPDRFSGHQFPNYSSELNVNALLLGDSALYLCASTYRGETQYFGPGTRLLVL.

This clonotype has a count of ten or more. V gene TRBV29-1 combines with J gene TRBJ2-7; tentatively, D is TRBD2 (6 bases). V lost 5 bases, J lost 1 base, and 9 bases lay in between. This CDR3 is built from 12 residues. Germline lookup yields CDR1 SQVTM and CDR2 ANQGSEA. CDR3 DNA: TGCAGCGTTACGGGACTTTCCTACGAGCAGTACTTC. Its protein is CSVTGLSYEQYF.

This clonotype was found a few times. The V call is TRBV20-1, the J call TRBJ2-3; 12 bases agree with TRBD1. Per germline, CDR1 DFQATT and CDR2 SNEGSKA (reference sequence). The trim removed 5 bases at V and 9 bases at J, leaving 6 bases unmatched. This CDR3 is built from 13 residues. This CDR3 reads CSAPGQGAGTQYF. The CDR3 region has the DNA TGCAGTGCTCCGGGACAGGGGGCGGGGACGCAGTATTTT.

This sequence joins TRBV7-2 and TRBJ1-4; TRBD1 agrees at 7 bases. V dropped 0 bases and J dropped 7; count of bases not matched to a gene: 5. This CDR3 region has 15 residues. CDR1 is SGHTA and CDR2 is FQGNSA in the germline V gene. This chain's CDR3 is CASSLAAGGGEKLFF. CDR3 nucleotides: TGTGCCAGCAGCTTAGCAGCAGGGGGGGGTGAAAAACTGTTTTTT. The complete variable domain, with remaining parts taken from reference TRBV7-2 and TRBJ1-4, reads GAGVSQSPSNKVTEKGKDVELRCDPISGHTALYWYRQSLGQGLEFLIYFQGNSAPDKSGLPSDRFSAERTGGSVSTLTIQRTQQEDSAVYLCASSLAAGGGEKLFFGSGTQLSVL.

In its sample, this clonotype was seen many times. J is TRBJ1-1 and V is TRBV10-3; 7 bases are a match to TRBD1. Trimming removed 6 bases from V and 4 bases from J; junction bases left unmatched: 5. The CDR3 has 13 residues. Looked up from germline, CDR1 is ENHRY and CDR2 is SYGVKD. The CDR3: CAIRQGTGTEAFF. DNA of the CDR3: TGTGCCATCAGACAGGGGACGGGCACTGAAGCTTTCTTT.

This clonotype has a handful of counts. The genes are TRBV6-2 or TRBV6-3 and TRBJ1-6; D possibly corresponds to TRBD1 (5 bases). V lost 2 bases, J lost 7 bases, and 9 bases lay in between. Germline loops: CDR1 MNHEY, CDR2 SVGEGT. This CDR3 is built from 14 residues. In nucleotides, the CDR3 is TGTGCCAGCAGTTACACAGGATTGAATTCACCCCTCCACTTT. This gives the protein CASSYTGLNSPLHF.

The rearrangement uses TRBV4-2 and TRBJ2-1; D remains ambiguous. Germline CDR1 LGHNA, CDR2 YNFKEQ. The ends were cut back, 0 bases at V and 5 bases at J, with 14 bases in the middle. The CDR3 is 16 amino acids. The CDR3 region has the DNA TGTGCCAGCAGCCAAGATTGGCTAGAAATGGACAATGAGCAGTTCTTC. Its protein is CASSQDWLEMDNEQFF.

A word on this clonotype: Just one base apart from a much larger clone, this may be a read error. V usage is TRBV11-1 and J usage is TRBJ2-1, with TRBD2 identical over 8 bases. The CDR3 loop spans 18 amino acids. V shed 10 bases and J 0 bases; nucleotides not matched to a gene: 17. Germline V gives CDR1 SGHAT, CDR2 FQDESV (reference sequence). The CDR3 region is CATDLYLGGRTSYNEQFF. CDR3 in DNA: TGTGCCACGGACCTCTATTTGGGCGGGAGGACCTCCTACAATGAGCAGTTCTTC.

The sample holds many counts of this clonotype. This rearrangement joins TRBV7-3 to TRBJ1-1; D is unresolved. The CDR3 totals 16 residues. CDR1 SGHTA and CDR2 FQGTGA come from the germline V gene. V lost 5 bases, J lost 4 bases, and 20 bases lay in between. The CDR3 bases are TGTGCCAGCAGCATTAACCCGGGATCAGCGGCCACTGAAGCTTTCTTT. This sequence encodes CASSINPGSAATEAFF. The variable domain in full, with the rest retrieved from reference TRBV7-3 and TRBJ1-1, is GAGVSQTPSNKVTEKGKYVELRCDPISGHTALYWYRQSLGQGPEFLIYFQGTGAADDSGLPNDRFFAVRPEGSVSTLKIQRTERGDSAVYLCASSINPGSAATEAFFGQGTRLTVV.

The sample holds a few counts of this clonotype. The chain links TRBV5-1 to TRBJ2-1; TRBD2 matches 9 bases. Per germline, CDR1 SGHRS and CDR2 YFSETQ. The CDR3 is 19 amino acids. V was pared by 4 bases and J by 4 bases, with 18 bases of the junction left unmatched. The chain's CDR3 is CASSPTGRLAGLLYNEQFF. Written as DNA, the CDR3 is TGCGCCAGCAGCCCGACGGGGAGGCTAGCGGGATTACTTTACAATGAGCAGTTCTTC.

The V call is TRBV6-1, the J call TRBJ1-5, with a tentative D call TRBD1 (5 bases). CDR1 and CDR2 from the germline V gene are MNHNS and SASEGT. V gave up 11 bases and J gave up 2 bases, with 19 bases separating them. The CDR3 extends over 15 amino acids. CDR3 bases: TGTGCCGGGGGAAGTAGTGGGGGAGGCAATCAGCCCCAGCATTTT. The encoded protein is CAGGSSGGGNQPQHF.

This chain uses TRBV5-1 with TRBJ2-5; D is perhaps TRBD2 (6 bases). The CDR3 covers 15 residues. The V end was cut by 4 bases, the J end by 2 bases, with 15 bases between. CDR1 is SGHRS and CDR2 is YFSETQ in the germline V gene. The chain's CDR3 is CASSNRDGRQETQYF. CDR3 DNA: TGCGCCAGCAGCAATAGGGACGGGAGACAAGAGACCCAGTACTTC. Supplemented by reference TRBV5-1 and TRBJ2-5, the full variable domain reads KAGVTQTPRYLIKTRGQQVTLSCSPISGHRSVSWYQQTPGQGLQFLFEYFSETQRNKGNFPGRFSGRQFSNSRSEMNVSTLELGDSALYLCASSNRDGRQETQYFGPGTRLLVL.

Many counts were recorded for this clonotype. The V and J genes are TRBV12-3 or TRBV12-4 and TRBJ1-2; D is perhaps TRBD1 (6 bases). CDR3 length: 12 residues. V lost 5 bases and J 10 bases, leaving 14 bases between the germline ends. CDR3 residues: CASSPPQGVYTF. The CDR3 nucleotides read TGTGCCAGCAGTCCACCACAGGGCGTCTACACCTTC.

This clonotype was observed a handful of times. The J gene is TRBJ2-3, the V gene TRBV29-1; 13 bases are a match to TRBD2. This CDR3 contains 14 residues. Germline V gene lookup returns CDR1 SQVTM and CDR2 ANQGSEA. V shed 3 bases, J shed 5 bases, and the junction held 2 bases outside the gene matches. CDR3 sequence (DNA): TGCAGCGTTGATAGGACTAGCGGGGGAGATACGCAGTATTTT. Encoded protein: CSVDRTSGGDTQYF.

The gene calls are TRBV4-1 and TRBJ2-7; TRBD1 or TRBD2 may be the D gene (5 bases each). The CDR3 spans 14 residues. Trimming cost V 3 bases and J 3 bases, with 12 bases left between them. Germline V lookup: CDR1 MGHRA, CDR2 YSYEKL. The CDR3 coding sequence is TGCGCCAGCAGCCAGAGGCTGGGGGACTACGAGCAGTACTTC. Residues: CASSQRLGDYEQYF.

In its sample, this clonotype was seen once. Just one base apart from a much larger clone, this may be a read error. This chain connects TRBV12-3 or TRBV12-4 to TRBJ2-1; unclear D gene. CDR3 length equals 12 residues. The V end was cut by 3 bases, the J end by 15 bases, with 15 bases between. CDR3 DNA sequence: TGTGCCAGCAGTTTTTCCCGGACCGAATGGTTCTTC. It codes for CASSFSRTEWFF.

The table lists this clonotype with many counts. The chain uses TRBV28 and TRBJ2-3; TRBD2 matches 9 bases. The CDR3 consists of 14 residues. Germline values: CDR1 MDHEN, CDR2 SYDVKM. Trimming removed 8 bases from V and 6 bases from J; junction bases left unmatched: 9. CDR3 nucleotide sequence: TGTGCCAGCTCCGGACTAGCGAACATGGATACGCAGTATTTT. Its translation: CASSGLANMDTQYF.

J is TRBJ2-2 and V is TRBV18; D call uncertain. CDR3 length: 14 residues. Per the germline V gene, CDR1 is KGHSH and CDR2 is LQKENI. Trimming shortened V by 2 bases and J by 4 bases, and 8 bases separated the two germline ends. CDR3 residues: CASSPVPITGELFF. The CDR3 nucleotides are TGTGCCAGCTCACCAGTTCCGATCACCGGGGAGCTGTTTTTT.